Listed here are 31 T cell receptor beta chains from one sample, sequenced in a study of spatial heterogeneity in lung cancer. Documented time point: sample taken at primary tumor resection. Whole RNA was taken from tumor, nontumor lung or frozen PBMC; it was then sequenced unsorted. TCRdb recomputed calls from the 5' RACE reads with MiXCR, one row per CDR3 protein. Found here are more than 75,000 distinct CDR3 sequences, around an eighth of them singletons; the top ten hold around 4.3%. Sample: PBMCs, taken at surgery. The receptors shown here come from a male donor with early-stage non-small cell lung cancer.

The rearrangement uses TRBV20-1 and TRBJ2-3, with 9 bases that match TRBD2. The germline V gene encodes CDR1 DFQATT and CDR2 SNEGSKA (reference sequence). The CDR3 spans 16 residues. The ends lost 3 bases at V and 4 bases at J; junction bases unmatched: 11. DNA of the CDR3: TGCAGTGCTAGCCCCGGAAGAGCGGGAGGCGCAGATACGCAGTATTTT. This encodes CSASPGRAGGADTQYF.

The chain carries TRBV19 and TRBJ2-5; D may match TRBD1 or TRBD2 (5 bases each). CDR1 is LNHDA, CDR2 SQIVND, per germline (reference sequence). V was clipped by 5 bases and J by 7 bases, with 11 bases between them. The CDR3 contains 12 residues. CDR3 loop: CASSLPGGTQYF. DNA of the CDR3: TGTGCCAGTAGTCTTCCTGGGGGGACCCAGTACTTC.

This clonotype has at least ten counts. The V call is TRBV29-1, the J call TRBJ2-5; D gene unclear. Trimming took 4 bases from V and 5 from J, leaving 14 bases between them. CDR1 is SQVTM, CDR2 ANQGSEA, per germline. The CDR3 loop spans 13 amino acids. As DNA, the CDR3 is TGCAGCGTTGTGTCCACCCCCCGGGAGACCCAGTACTTC. Translated, it gives CSVVSTPRETQYF.

This clonotype was counted only a few times. The V call is TRBV27, the J call TRBJ2-7; a weak D match, TRBD1 (6 bases). This CDR3 contains 14 residues. V gave up 5 bases and J gave up 3 bases, with 14 bases separating them. The germline CDR1 and CDR2 sequences are MNHEY and SMNVEV (reference sequence). CDR3 protein: CASSPRTEGYEQYF. In nucleotides, the CDR3 is TGTGCCAGCAGTCCTCGGACAGAGGGCTACGAGCAGTACTTC.

This clonotype came up a few times. This chain joins TRBV25-1 and TRBJ1-1, with D hard to call. This CDR3 has 13 residues. Germline V gives CDR1 MGHDK, CDR2 SYGVNS. With 7 bases removed from V and 2 bases from J, the gap between germline ends came to 11 bases. The CDR3 DNA follows: TGTGCCAGCACCGGGGAGAGAAACACTGAAGCTTTCTTT. It yields the protein CASTGERNTEAFF.

The V gene is TRBV7-8, the J gene TRBJ1-2, with D hard to call. CDR1 SGHVS and CDR2 FQNEAQ come from the germline V gene. The CDR3 sequence is 12 residues long. The germline V and J ends were trimmed by 3 bases and 7 bases, with 9 bases remaining between them. CDR3 region: CASSLDRTGYTF. DNA for the CDR3: TGTGCCAGCAGCTTGGATAGGACTGGCTACACCTTC.

A few counts support this clonotype. The CDR3 bases are TGTGCCAGCAGTGAAAGGGGGAGGAGGTCGAACTATGGCTACACCTTC. Its protein product is CASSERGRRSNYGYTF. This chain uses TRBV2 with TRBJ1-2; a possible D gene is TRBD1 (6 bases). Germline CDR1 reads SNHLY; CDR2 reads FYNNEI. The V and J ends lost 2 bases and 2 bases respectively, with 15 bases between them. This CDR3 spans 16 amino acids. The full variable domain, with the rest looked up from reference TRBV2 and TRBJ1-2, is EPEVTQTPSHQVTQMGQEVILRCVPISNHLYFYWYRQILGQKVEFLVSFYNNEISEKSEIFDDQFSVERPDGSNFTLKIRSTKLEDSAMYFCASSERGRRSNYGYTFGSGTRLTVV.

V usage is TRBV20-1 and J usage is TRBJ1-2; D remains ambiguous. V lost 5 bases and J 8 bases, leaving 18 bases between the germline ends. CDR3 size: 13 residues. Germline lookup yields CDR1 DFQATT and CDR2 SNEGSKA (reference sequence). The CDR3 spells CSARRNARGGYTF. The DNA for the CDR3 is TGCAGTGCTCGGAGGAACGCCCGCGGGGGCTACACCTTC.

Details on this clonotype: This sequence may be a read error, since a much larger clone differs from it by one base. V and J are TRBV5-6 and TRBJ2-7, with 8 bases fitting TRBD1. Germline assignment: CDR1 SGHDT and CDR2 YYEEEE. The CDR3 sequence is 13 residues long. This CDR3 reads CVSSSGQAYEQYF. The CDR3 coding sequence is TGTGTCAGCAGCTCGGGACAGGCCTACGAGCAGTACTTC.

This CDR3 reads CSVQGGRAEAFF. The CDR3 coding sequence is TGCAGCGTTCAGGGGGGGCGAGCTGAAGCTTTCTTT. The rearrangement uses TRBV29-1 and TRBJ1-1; 7 bases are shared with TRBD1. V lost 5 bases and J lost 6; bases outside the gene matches: 6. The length of the CDR3 is 12 residues. Germline loops: CDR1 SQVTM, CDR2 ANQGSEA.

V usage is TRBV10-3 and J usage is TRBJ2-2; 10 nucleotides agree with TRBD1. Germline V gene sequence: CDR1 ENHRY, CDR2 SYGVKD. The CDR3 has 14 amino acids. V trimming: 8 bases; J trimming: 2 bases; junction bases outside the gene matches: 2. DNA for the CDR3: TGTGCCATCGGGGACAGGGGCAACACCGGGGAGCTGTTTTTT. This codes for CAIGDRGNTGELFF.

The rearrangement links TRBV19 to TRBJ1-1; TRBD1 matches at 8 bases. This CDR3 is built from 15 residues. Unmatched junction bases numbered 5, after V lost 1 base and J lost 4 bases. Germline assignment: CDR1 LNHDA and CDR2 SQIVND (reference sequence). CDR3 coding DNA: TGTGCCAGTAGTATAGGGACAGGGTTCCCCACTGAAGCTTTCTTT. This gives the protein CASSIGTGFPTEAFF.

The genes are TRBV7-9 and TRBJ1-1; D unclear. This CDR3 region has 13 residues. The V gene lost 5 bases and the J gene lost 1 base, with 8 bases spanning the gap. Germline loops: CDR1 SEHNR, CDR2 FQNEAQ (reference sequence). The DNA for the CDR3 is TGTGCCAGCAGCCTTCCAGAGAACACTGAAGCTTTCTTT. Its protein is CASSLPENTEAFF.

This chain uses TRBV5-1 with TRBJ2-1, with 8 bases identical to TRBD2. The CDR3 contains 16 residues. The germline gives CDR1 SGHRS, CDR2 YFSETQ. V lost 0 bases, J lost 4 bases, and 6 bases stayed unmatched. The CDR3 DNA is TGCGCCAGCAGCTTGGAAGCGGGAGCAGGTTACAATGAGCAGTTCTTC. Residues: CASSLEAGAGYNEQFF.

This clonotype occurred a few times. The V gene is TRBV2, the J gene TRBJ2-2; D may be TRBD1 (6 bases). Germline V gene sequence: CDR1 SNHLY, CDR2 FYNNEI. Trimming removed 3 bases from V and 4 bases from J, with 9 bases in between. The CDR3 spans 14 residues. The CDR3 bases are TGTGCCAGCAGTGACCAGGGGAGCACCGGGGAGCTGTTTTTT. This sequence encodes CASSDQGSTGELFF.

V is TRBV9 and J is TRBJ1-1; D not resolved. The CDR3 has 14 amino acids. CDR1 is SGDLS, CDR2 YYNGEE, per germline. The V end was cut by 0 bases, the J end by 2 bases, with 8 bases between. The CDR3 loop is CASSVAGKNTEAFF. CDR3 nucleotide sequence: TGTGCCAGCAGCGTAGCTGGGAAAAACACTGAAGCTTTCTTT.

The chain joins TRBV29-1 to TRBJ2-1, with D hard to call. The CDR3 loop spans 14 amino acids. The V gene lost 4 bases and the J gene lost 0 bases, with 10 bases spanning the gap. The germline V gene has CDR1 SQVTM and CDR2 ANQGSEA. The CDR3 protein is CSVATSNSYNEQFF. DNA for the CDR3: TGCAGCGTTGCCACCAGTAACTCCTACAATGAGCAGTTCTTC.

This clonotype was seen at least ten times. V gene TRBV7-3 combines with J gene TRBJ2-3; TRBD2 matches 10 bases. V was pared by 6 bases and J by 1 base, with 4 bases of the junction left unmatched. The CDR3 consists of 15 residues. The V gene's germline CDR1 is SGHTA and CDR2 FQGTGA. CDR3: CASSPLAGGTDTQYF. The CDR3 DNA is TGTGCCAGCAGTCCCCTAGCGGGGGGCACAGATACGCAGTATTTT.

The CDR3 reads CSVPDSNTGELFF. The CDR3 coding sequence is TGCAGTGTCCCGGACAGTAACACCGGGGAGCTGTTTTTT. The chain uses TRBV20-1 and TRBJ2-2; D perhaps matches TRBD1 (6 bases). The CDR3 consists of 13 residues. The V and J ends lost 7 bases and 2 bases respectively, with 11 bases between them. CDR1 and CDR2 from the germline V gene are DFQATT and SNEGSKA (reference sequence).

This clonotype has only a few counts. The chain couples TRBV12-3 or TRBV12-4 to TRBJ2-2, with TRBD2 identical over 11 bases. Trimming removed 6 bases from V and 6 bases from J; junction bases left unmatched: 0. CDR3 length: 13 residues. The CDR3: CASRLAGAGELFF. Here the CDR3 DNA reads TGTGCCAGCAGACTAGCGGGAGCCGGGGAGCTGTTTTTT.

This chain uses TRBV6-1 with TRBJ2-5; maybe TRBD1 (5 bases). Trimming removed 5 bases from V and 4 bases from J, with 14 bases in between. This CDR3 contains 14 residues. Germline lookup yields CDR1 MNHNS and CDR2 SASEGT. The CDR3 loop reads CASSWGPEGETQYF. Here the CDR3 DNA reads TGTGCCAGCAGTTGGGGCCCCGAAGGAGAGACCCAGTACTTC.

The sample holds many counts of this clonotype. The chain is built from TRBV20-1 and TRBJ2-3; 12 bases are a match to TRBD2. In germline, CDR1 is DFQATT, CDR2 SNEGSKA (reference sequence). The CDR3 contains 16 residues. V shed 3 bases and J 5 bases; nucleotides not matched to a gene: 9. The chain's CDR3 is CSARLLAGGPGDTQYF. In nucleotides, the CDR3 is TGCAGTGCTAGGCTCCTAGCGGGGGGGCCTGGAGATACGCAGTATTTT.

This clonotype was observed a few times. The chain is built from TRBV12-3 or TRBV12-4 and TRBJ2-5; 7 positions agree with TRBD2. The CDR3 covers 14 residues. The trim removed 5 bases at V and 5 bases at J, leaving 8 bases unmatched. The CDR3: CASSIGLVPETQYF. CDR3 bases: TGTGCCAGCAGTATCGGACTAGTCCCGGAGACCCAGTACTTC.

The rearrangement uses TRBV7-2 and TRBJ2-1; unclear D gene. Trimming took off 4 bases at V and 0 bases at J, with 7 bases between the two ends. Germline V gene sequence: CDR1 SGHTA, CDR2 FQGNSA. The CDR3 covers 14 residues. CDR3 nucleotides: TGTGCCAGCAGCTGGCGCAGCTCCTACAATGAGCAGTTCTTC. Residues: CASSWRSSYNEQFF. Together with reference TRBV7-2 and TRBJ2-1, the CDR3 gives the full variable domain: GAGVSQSPSNKVTEKGKDVELRCDPISGHTALYWYRQSLGQGLEFLIYFQGNSAPDKSGLPSDRFSAERTGGSVSTLTIQRTQQEDSAVYLCASSWRSSYNEQFFGPGTRLTVL.

This clonotype was observed a handful of times. V is TRBV7-8 and J is TRBJ2-1; no firm D call. CDR1 is SGHVS, CDR2 FQNEAQ, per germline. CDR3 size: 12 residues. Trimming removed 3 bases from V and 5 bases from J, with 5 bases in between. In DNA form, the CDR3 reads TGTGCCAGCAGCTTGGCCCACAATGAGCAGTTCTTC. The encoded protein is CASSLAHNEQFF.

This sequence joins TRBV5-1 and TRBJ2-7, with TRBD1 matching 9 bases. The germline CDR1 and CDR2 sequences are SGHRS and YFSETQ. The J segment lost 0 bases and the V segment lost 1 base, leaving 5 bases of the junction unmatched. The CDR3 is 16 residues long. The CDR3 DNA reads TGCGCCAGCAGCTTGAACGGACAGGGGAGCTCCTACGAGCAGTACTTC. Translating gives CASSLNGQGSSYEQYF.

V gene TRBV9 combines with J gene TRBJ2-7; 7 positions agree with TRBD1. The CDR3 contains 15 residues. V shed 0 bases, J shed 0 bases, and the junction held 3 bases outside the gene matches. Germline values: CDR1 SGDLS, CDR2 YYNGEE. Here the CDR3 DNA reads TGTGCCAGCAGCGTAGGAGGGGACAGCTCCTACGAGCAGTACTTC. Translating gives CASSVGGDSSYEQYF.

This clonotype was counted between two and nine times. The gene calls are TRBV30 and TRBJ2-3; D is uncertain. Germline values: CDR1 GTSNPN, CDR2 SVGIG (reference sequence). CDR3 length equals 14 residues. Trimming removed 4 bases at V and 0 bases at J, with 11 bases between. The CDR3 sequence is CAWTPGRSTDTQYF. As DNA, the CDR3 is TGTGCCTGGACCCCTGGGCGTAGCACAGATACGCAGTATTTT.

This clonotype was detected only a few times. V is TRBV14 and J is TRBJ1-3; D gene uncertain. V lost 0 bases and J lost 7, with 10 bases in between. This CDR3 comprises 14 residues. CDR1 and CDR2 (germline): SGHDN, FVKESK. The CDR3 loop is CASSQELGWNTIYF. CDR3 DNA: TGTGCCAGCAGCCAAGAATTGGGGTGGAACACCATATATTTT.

This clonotype was picked up many times. The chain carries TRBV20-1 and TRBJ1-2, with TRBD1 as a possible D gene (6 bases). CDR3 length: 12 residues. Trimming took 5 bases from V and 6 from J, leaving 13 bases between them. Germline loops: CDR1 DFQATT, CDR2 SNEGSKA (reference sequence). CDR3 sequence reads: CSAGRGENGYTF. For the CDR3, the DNA is TGCAGTGCTGGAAGGGGGGAAAATGGCTACACCTTC.

The V and J genes are TRBV6-6 and TRBJ2-2; TRBD1 matches 9 bases. With 4 bases clipped from V and 7 bases from J, the junction kept 4 bases outside the gene matches. The V gene's germline CDR1 is MNHNY and CDR2 SVGAGI (reference sequence). The CDR3 runs 14 residues. The CDR3 loop is CASSFRQGGGELFF. The DNA of the CDR3 is TGTGCCAGCAGTTTTCGACAGGGGGGCGGGGAGCTGTTTTTT.